The next 2 T cell receptor beta chains were all read from a single sample in a study of CD8+ T cells in alopecia areata listed by TCRdb under 2018. Library preparation was by the immunoSEQ multiplex PCR assay. RNA was extracted from all samples and reverse transcribed into cDNA, which served as template for TCR sequencing. What TCRdb holds here is the immuneACCESS table cut down to in-frame rearrangements. Part of the clones is not present; checked against another copy, under half of the missing clones reflect an unresolved V gene, and the others are unexplained. This sample lists hundreds of thousands of clones; about three fifths were detected once. 0.93% of the sample comes from the top ten. The treatment or condition label, as the study defines it: oral pan-JAK inhibitor, 5-10 mg twice daily. The material sequenced was CD4+ T cells sorted from blood, taken around week 53, from a patient treated with tofacitinib. These receptors were obtained from a human donor with alopecia areata.

J is TRBJ1-5 and V is TRBV7-9, with no clear D. This CDR3 has 15 amino acids. CDR1 is SEHNR, CDR2 FQNEAQ, per germline (reference sequence). V dropped 1 base and J dropped 4 bases, with 11 bases sitting between them. The CDR3 is CASSLGSGINQPQHF. The CDR3 bases are TGTGCCAGCAGCTTAGGATCGGGGATTAATCAGCCCCAGCATTTT.

Only a few counts were recorded for this clone. The V call is TRBV10-3, the J call TRBJ2-5; D is possibly TRBD2 (5 bases). The V end was cut by 8 bases, the J end by 5 bases, with 9 bases between. Germline V lookup: CDR1 ENHRY, CDR2 SYGVKD. The CDR3 consists of 11 residues. CDR3 in amino acids: CAIGPGETQYF. The CDR3, as DNA: TGTGCCATCGGTCCGGGGGAGACCCAGTACTTC.